What follows are 20 T cell receptor beta chains derived from one specimen sequenced in a study of blood T cell repertoires in COVID-19. Clones were read by immunoSEQ multiplex PCR, and TCRdb kept only the in-frame ones, dropping some. The sample contains about 97,000 clones, about 90% of which appear only once. Material: peripheral blood. The receptors shown here come from a man between 45 and 60 years old with active COVID-19.

This clone was detected a few times. The chain carries TRBV13 and TRBJ2-3, with D perhaps TRBD1 (6 bases). V was shortened by 5 bases and J by 5 bases, with 11 bases between the two germline ends. The CDR3 spans 13 residues. Germline values: CDR1 PRHDT, CDR2 FYEKMQ (reference sequence). CDR3 region: CASSLNRVDTQYF. CDR3 DNA sequence: TGTGCCAGCAGCCTCAACAGGGTAGATACGCAGTATTTT.

The chain couples TRBV10-3 to TRBJ1-6; maybe TRBD1 (6 bases). The CDR3 covers 15 residues. Per the germline V gene, CDR1 is ENHRY and CDR2 is SYGVKD. V was trimmed by 3 bases and J by 4 bases, leaving 10 bases between them. CDR3 coding DNA: TGTGCCATCAGTGACCTGGACAGTTATAATTCACCCCTCCACTTT. This translates into CAISDLDSYNSPLHF.

The chain uses TRBV6-6 and TRBJ2-3; 10 bases map to TRBD2. With 2 bases clipped from V and 6 bases from J, the junction kept 5 bases outside the gene matches. CDR1 is MNHNY and CDR2 is SVGAGI in the germline V gene (reference sequence). The CDR3 loop spans 15 amino acids. The CDR3 region is CASSYGAGGSDTQYF. In DNA, the CDR3 is TGTGCCAGCAGTTACGGAGCGGGGGGGAGCGATACGCAGTATTTT.

This clone was recorded only once. A read error is possible here, since a much larger clone lies one base away. The V and J genes are TRBV7-9 and TRBJ2-3; 9 nucleotides match TRBD2. Germline lookup yields CDR1 SEHNR and CDR2 FQNEAQ (reference sequence). V shed 2 bases and J 2 bases; nucleotides not matched to a gene: 8. The CDR3 length is 17 residues. The CDR3 nucleotides read TGTGCCAGCAGCTTATTATGGGCGGGGGGGCTCACAGATACGCAGTATTTT. Protein product: CASSLLWAGGLTDTQYF.

V is TRBV18 and J is TRBJ2-7, with 7 bases lining up with TRBD1. This CDR3 region has 18 residues. With 3 bases clipped from V and 1 base from J, the junction kept 15 bases outside the gene matches. The germline V gene has CDR1 KGHSH and CDR2 LQKENI. CDR3: CASSPSGQSPQESYEQYF. The CDR3 DNA follows: TGTGCCAGCTCACCTTCGGGACAGTCACCACAGGAGTCCTACGAGCAGTACTTC.

The V and J genes are TRBV27 and TRBJ2-1, with 8 bases lining up with TRBD2. CDR3 length: 14 residues. The V and J ends lost 6 bases and 6 bases, in that order; junction bases with no gene match: 7. CDR1 and CDR2 (germline): MNHEY, SMNVEV (reference sequence). The CDR3 here is CASRTGTRFNEQFF. The CDR3 DNA reads as TGTGCCAGCAGAACCGGGACTAGGTTCAATGAGCAGTTCTTC.

In this sample, this clone turned up once. The gene calls are TRBV5-6 and TRBJ2-7; 7 bases agree with TRBD2. Germline V lookup: CDR1 SGHDT, CDR2 YYEEEE. CDR3 size: 15 residues. The V and J ends lost 3 bases and 0 bases, in that order; junction bases with no gene match: 6. The CDR3 region is CASSWAGVNSYEQYF. CDR3 nucleotide sequence: TGTGCCAGCAGCTGGGCGGGGGTTAACTCCTACGAGCAGTACTTC.

A few counts support this clone. The chain recombines TRBV6-5 with TRBJ1-2, with TRBD1 identical over 9 bases. Trimming cost V 6 bases and J 4 bases; bases outside gene matches: 6. The CDR3 has 14 amino acids. Germline CDR1 and CDR2: MNHEY and SVGAGI. This CDR3 reads CASRRPTGGYGYTF. CDR3 bases: TGTGCCAGCAGACGACCGACAGGGGGCTATGGCTACACCTTC.

This clone has more than one count but fewer than ten. V usage is TRBV9 and J usage is TRBJ1-3, with 9 bases matching TRBD1. V dropped 0 bases and J dropped 2; count of bases not matched to a gene: 9. The CDR3 contains 18 residues. Per the germline V gene, CDR1 is SGDLS and CDR2 is YYNGEE. This CDR3 is CASSVDSLGQGTGNTIYF. The CDR3 nucleotides read TGTGCCAGCAGCGTAGATTCTTTGGGACAGGGTACTGGAAACACCATATATTTT.

Worth noting for this clone: The same CDR3 arises from other DNA sequences in this sample as well. This sequence joins TRBV27 and TRBJ2-1; TRBD2 matches 7 bases. In germline, CDR1 is MNHEY, CDR2 SMNVEV (reference sequence). V dropped 3 bases and J dropped 2; count of bases not matched to a gene: 1. CDR3 size: 14 residues. The CDR3 loop reads CASSLGGTYNEQFF. In DNA, the CDR3 is TGTGCCAGCAGTTTGGGGGGGACCTACAATGAGCAGTTCTTC.

This chain joins TRBV6-1 and TRBJ1-2, with D perhaps TRBD1 (5 bases). Trimming took 0 bases from V and 5 from J, leaving 13 bases between them. Germline assignment: CDR1 MNHNS and CDR2 SASEGT. CDR3 size: 15 residues. As DNA, the CDR3 is TGTGCCAGCAGTGAAGCTGTCAGGGCCCTGTATGGCTACACCTTC. Its protein product is CASSEAVRALYGYTF.

This chain uses TRBV10-3 with TRBJ1-2; no firm D call. CDR3 length: 13 amino acids. Trimming removed 4 bases from V and 6 bases from J, with 12 bases in between. Per germline, CDR1 ENHRY and CDR2 SYGVKD. This chain's CDR3 is CAISGFLQNGYTF. CDR3 DNA sequence: TGTGCCATCAGTGGCTTTCTCCAGAATGGCTACACCTTC.

The chain is built from TRBV24-1 and TRBJ1-2; no clear D gene. Germline V gene data show CDR1 as KGHDR and CDR2 as SFDVKD. V lost 1 base, J lost 8 bases, and 10 bases lay in between. The CDR3 is 13 amino acids. This chain's CDR3 is CATSDFDFSGYTF. The CDR3 DNA is TGTGCCACCAGTGATTTTGACTTTTCAGGCTACACCTTC.

This chain links TRBV11-3 with TRBJ2-7; the match to TRBD2 covers 7 bases. With V trimmed by 0 bases and J by 11 bases, 1 base remained unmatched. Germline loops: CDR1 SGHNT, CDR2 YENEEA. This CDR3 has 11 residues. The CDR3, as DNA: TGTGCCAGCAGCTTAGAGGGGGGGGAGTACTTC. It codes for CASSLEGGEYF.

The chain has TRBV30 and TRBJ2-7; D is possibly TRBD1 (6 bases). V was pared by 1 base and J by 12 bases, with 13 bases between. Per the germline V gene, CDR1 is GTSNPN and CDR2 is SVGIG (reference sequence). CDR3 size: 11 residues. This CDR3 is CAWSETGKWYF. CDR3 coding DNA: TGTGCCTGGAGTGAAACAGGGAAATGGTACTTC.

This clone was seen more than once but under ten times. The chain combines TRBV11-1 with TRBJ2-5, with D maybe TRBD1 (6 bases). V dropped 5 bases and J dropped 1 base, with 11 bases sitting between them. This CDR3 spans 14 amino acids. Germline assignment: CDR1 SGHAT and CDR2 FQDESV (reference sequence). CDR3 sequence (DNA): TGTGCCAGCAGCCCTAGACAGGTCCAAGAGACCCAGTACTTC. It specifies CASSPRQVQETQYF.

The chain has TRBV7-2 and TRBJ1-2; 7 nucleotides agree with TRBD1. Germline V gene data show CDR1 as SGHTA and CDR2 as FQGNSA. The V segment lost 7 bases and the J segment 0 bases; nucleotides outside the gene matches: 5. This CDR3 contains 14 residues. The CDR3 DNA is TGTGCCAGCACCCCTGACAGGGCTAACTATGGCTACACCTTC. Its protein product is CASTPDRANYGYTF.

The rearrangement uses TRBV12-3 or TRBV12-4 and TRBJ1-2, with 9 bases matching TRBD1. Losses at the gene ends were 5 bases for V and 8 bases for J; bases not matched to a gene: 3. The CDR3 is made up of 12 amino acids. The CDR3 region is CASSGTGTGYTF. In DNA, the CDR3 is TGTGCCAGCAGTGGGACAGGGACCGGCTACACCTTC.

With regard to this clone: Compared with germline, one end of the junction differs, possibly owing to a read error. The chain couples TRBV19 to TRBJ1-4; tentatively, D is TRBD1 (6 bases). This CDR3 has 15 amino acids. Germline CDR1 LNHDA, CDR2 SQIVND (reference sequence). The CDR3 protein is CASSMYGTTNEKLFF. CDR3 nucleotides: TGTGCCAGTAGTATGTACGGGACAACAAATGAAAAACTGTTTTTT.

This clone appeared a single time. The genes are TRBV3-1 (or the pseudogene TRBV3-2) and TRBJ2-7; D is undetermined. The CDR3 sequence is 13 residues long. CDR1 and CDR2 (germline): LGHDT, YNNKEL (reference sequence). V dropped 4 bases and J dropped 2 bases, with 9 bases sitting between them. The CDR3 region is CASSLGGTYEQYF. For the CDR3, the DNA is TGTGCCAGCAGCCTAGGCGGTACCTACGAGCAGTACTTC.